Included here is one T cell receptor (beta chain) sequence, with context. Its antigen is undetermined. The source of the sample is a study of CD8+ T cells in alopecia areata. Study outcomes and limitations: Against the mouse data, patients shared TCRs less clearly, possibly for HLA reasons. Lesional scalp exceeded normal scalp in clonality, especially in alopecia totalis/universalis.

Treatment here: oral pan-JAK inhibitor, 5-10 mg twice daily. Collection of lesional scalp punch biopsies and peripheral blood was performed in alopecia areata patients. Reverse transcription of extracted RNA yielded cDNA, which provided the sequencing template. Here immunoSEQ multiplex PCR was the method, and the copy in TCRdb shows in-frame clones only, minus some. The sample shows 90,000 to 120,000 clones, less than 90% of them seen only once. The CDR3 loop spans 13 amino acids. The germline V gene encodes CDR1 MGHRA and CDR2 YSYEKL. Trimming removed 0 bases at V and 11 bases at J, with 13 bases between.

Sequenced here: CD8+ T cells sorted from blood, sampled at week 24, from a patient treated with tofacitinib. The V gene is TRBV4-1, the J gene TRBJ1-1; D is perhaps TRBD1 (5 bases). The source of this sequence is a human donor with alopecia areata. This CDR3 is CASSQDSLRGAFF. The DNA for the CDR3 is TGCGCCAGCAGCCAAGACTCTCTCCGGGGGGCTTTCTTT.